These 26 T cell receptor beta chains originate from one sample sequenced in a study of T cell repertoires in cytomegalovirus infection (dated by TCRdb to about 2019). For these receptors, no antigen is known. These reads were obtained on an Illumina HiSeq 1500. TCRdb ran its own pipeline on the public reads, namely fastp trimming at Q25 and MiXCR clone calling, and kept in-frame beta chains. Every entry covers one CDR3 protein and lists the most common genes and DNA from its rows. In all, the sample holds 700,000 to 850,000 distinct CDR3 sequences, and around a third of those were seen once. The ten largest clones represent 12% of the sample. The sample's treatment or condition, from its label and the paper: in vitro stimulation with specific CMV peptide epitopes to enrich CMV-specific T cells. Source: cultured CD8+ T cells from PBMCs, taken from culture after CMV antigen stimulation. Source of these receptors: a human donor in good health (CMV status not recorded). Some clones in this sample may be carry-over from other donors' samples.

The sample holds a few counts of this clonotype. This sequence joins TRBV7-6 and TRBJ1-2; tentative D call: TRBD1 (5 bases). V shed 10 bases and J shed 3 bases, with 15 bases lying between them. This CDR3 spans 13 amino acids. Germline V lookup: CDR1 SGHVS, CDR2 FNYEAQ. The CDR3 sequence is CATFTGGYYGYTF. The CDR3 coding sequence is TGTGCCACCTTCACCGGGGGTTACTATGGCTACACCTTC.

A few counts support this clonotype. The CDR3 is CASSLASPGGWTGELFF. DNA of the CDR3: TGTGCCAGCAGCTTAGCGTCCCCGGGGGGGTGGACCGGGGAGCTGTTTTTT. The chain has TRBV7-6 and TRBJ2-2; the match to TRBD2 covers 8 bases. The germline CDR1 and CDR2 sequences are SGHVS and FNYEAQ. Trimming took 0 bases from V and 5 from J; bases not matched to a gene: 8. The CDR3 is 17 residues long.

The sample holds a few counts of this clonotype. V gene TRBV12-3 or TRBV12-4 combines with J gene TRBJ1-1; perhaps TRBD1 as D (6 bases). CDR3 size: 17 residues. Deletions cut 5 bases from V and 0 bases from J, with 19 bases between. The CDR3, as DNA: TGTGCCAGCAGTCTACAGGGAAGAAAAGGAGTGAACACTGAAGCTTTCTTT. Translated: CASSLQGRKGVNTEAFF.

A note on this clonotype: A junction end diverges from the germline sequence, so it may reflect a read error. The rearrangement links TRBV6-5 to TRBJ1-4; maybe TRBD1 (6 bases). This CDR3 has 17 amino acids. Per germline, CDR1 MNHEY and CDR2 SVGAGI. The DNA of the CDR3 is TGTGTCAGCAGTTACTCAGTGGCGGGGGCGAGATTTGAAAAACTGTTTTTT. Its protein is CVSSYSVAGARFEKLFF.

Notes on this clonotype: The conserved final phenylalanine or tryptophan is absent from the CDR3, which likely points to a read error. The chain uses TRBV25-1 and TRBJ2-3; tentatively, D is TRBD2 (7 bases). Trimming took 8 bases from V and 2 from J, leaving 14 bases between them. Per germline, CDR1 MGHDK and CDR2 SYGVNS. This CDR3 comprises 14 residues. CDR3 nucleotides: TGTGCCAGCGGGGGGGCGATGTTCACAGATACGCAGTATTTG. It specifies CASGGAMFTDTQYL.

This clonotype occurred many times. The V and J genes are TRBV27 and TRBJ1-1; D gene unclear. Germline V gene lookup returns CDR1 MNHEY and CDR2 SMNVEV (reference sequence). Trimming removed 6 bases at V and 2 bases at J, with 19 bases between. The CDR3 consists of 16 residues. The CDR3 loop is CASRAGRVVRNTEAFF. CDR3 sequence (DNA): TGTGCCAGCAGAGCCGGGCGGGTGGTCCGAAACACTGAAGCTTTCTTT.

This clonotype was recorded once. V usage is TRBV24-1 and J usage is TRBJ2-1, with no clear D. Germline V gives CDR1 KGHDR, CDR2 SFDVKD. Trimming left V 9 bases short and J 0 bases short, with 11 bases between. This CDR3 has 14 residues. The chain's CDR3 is CATAGRISYNEQFF. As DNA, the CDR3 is TGTGCCACCGCCGGTCGGATCTCCTACAATGAGCAGTTCTTC.

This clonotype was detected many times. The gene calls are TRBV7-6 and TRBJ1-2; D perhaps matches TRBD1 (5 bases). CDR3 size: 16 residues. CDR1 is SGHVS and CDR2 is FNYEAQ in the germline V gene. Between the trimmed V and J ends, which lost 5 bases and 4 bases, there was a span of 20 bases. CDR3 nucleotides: TGTGCCAGCAGCCCAAGTCTCAGGGAGGGTCTCTATGGCTACACCTTC. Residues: CASSPSLREGLYGYTF.

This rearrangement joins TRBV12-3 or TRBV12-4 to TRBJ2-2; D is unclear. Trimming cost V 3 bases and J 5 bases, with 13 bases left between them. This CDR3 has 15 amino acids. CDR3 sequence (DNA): TGTGCCAGCAGTTTTTTTGTTAGTGGGACCGGGGAGCTGTTTTTT. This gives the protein CASSFFVSGTGELFF.

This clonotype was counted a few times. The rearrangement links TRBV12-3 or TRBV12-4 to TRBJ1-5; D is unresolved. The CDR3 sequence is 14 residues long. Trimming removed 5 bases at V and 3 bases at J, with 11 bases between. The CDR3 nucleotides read TGTGCCAGCAGTACCACCGGGGACAATCAGCCCCAGCATTTT. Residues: CASSTTGDNQPQHF.

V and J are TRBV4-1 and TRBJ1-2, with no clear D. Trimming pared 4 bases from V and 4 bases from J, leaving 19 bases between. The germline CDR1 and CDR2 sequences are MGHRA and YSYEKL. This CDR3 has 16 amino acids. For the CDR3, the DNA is TGCGCCAGCAGCCCGGACCGGGTCCAACCTCTCTATGGCTACACCTTC. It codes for CASSPDRVQPLYGYTF.

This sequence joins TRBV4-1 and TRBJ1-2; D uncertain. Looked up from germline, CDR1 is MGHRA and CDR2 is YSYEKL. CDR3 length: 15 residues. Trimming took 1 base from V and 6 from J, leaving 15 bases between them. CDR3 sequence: CASSQAAGFVDGYTF. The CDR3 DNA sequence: TGCGCCAGCAGCCAAGCGGCTGGTTTCGTGGATGGCTACACCTTC.

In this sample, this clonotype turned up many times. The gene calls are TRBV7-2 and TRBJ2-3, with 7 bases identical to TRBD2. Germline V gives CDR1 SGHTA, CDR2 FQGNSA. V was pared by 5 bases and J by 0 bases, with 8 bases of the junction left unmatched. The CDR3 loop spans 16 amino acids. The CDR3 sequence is CASSPGWGGSTDTQYF. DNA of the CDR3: TGTGCCAGCAGCCCAGGGTGGGGGGGGAGCACAGATACGCAGTATTTT.

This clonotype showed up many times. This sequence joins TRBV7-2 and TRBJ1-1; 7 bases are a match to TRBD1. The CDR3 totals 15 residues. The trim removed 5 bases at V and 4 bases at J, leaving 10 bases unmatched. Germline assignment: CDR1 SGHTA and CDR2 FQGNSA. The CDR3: CASSTRTGIITEAFF. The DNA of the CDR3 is TGTGCCAGCAGCACCCGGACAGGTATTATCACTGAAGCTTTCTTT. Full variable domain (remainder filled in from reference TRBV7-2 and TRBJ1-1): GAGVSQSPSNKVTEKGKDVELRCDPISGHTALYWYRQSLGQGLEFLIYFQGNSAPDKSGLPSDRFSAERTGGSVSTLTIQRTQQEDSAVYLCASSTRTGIITEAFFGQGTRLTVV.

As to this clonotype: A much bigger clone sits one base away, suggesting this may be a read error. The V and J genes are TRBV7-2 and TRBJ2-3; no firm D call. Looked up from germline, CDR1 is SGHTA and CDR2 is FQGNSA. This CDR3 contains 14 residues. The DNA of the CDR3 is TGTGCCAGCAGCTTATGGGGTCCCACAGATACGCGGTATTTT. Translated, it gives CASSLWGPTDTRYF.

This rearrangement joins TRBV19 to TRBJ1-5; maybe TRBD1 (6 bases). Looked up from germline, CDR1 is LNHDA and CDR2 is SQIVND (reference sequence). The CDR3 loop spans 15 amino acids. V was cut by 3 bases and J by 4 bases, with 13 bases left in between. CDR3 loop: CASSILGTKNQPQHF. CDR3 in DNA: TGTGCCAGTAGTATCCTTGGGACAAAGAATCAGCCCCAGCATTTT.

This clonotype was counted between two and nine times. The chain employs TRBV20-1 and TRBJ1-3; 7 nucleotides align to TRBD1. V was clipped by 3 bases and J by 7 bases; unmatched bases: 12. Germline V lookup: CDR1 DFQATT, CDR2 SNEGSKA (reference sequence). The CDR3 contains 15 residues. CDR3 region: CSARGIQGSRNTIYF. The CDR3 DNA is TGCAGTGCTAGGGGAATACAGGGGTCTCGGAACACCATATATTTT.

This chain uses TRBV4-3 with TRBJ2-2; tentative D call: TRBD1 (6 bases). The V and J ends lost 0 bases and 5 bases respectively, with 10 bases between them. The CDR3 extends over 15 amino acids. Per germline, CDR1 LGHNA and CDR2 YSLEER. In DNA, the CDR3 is TGCGCCAGCAGCCAAGAGGGGGCCCTAACCGGGGAGCTGTTTTTT. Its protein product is CASSQEGALTGELFF.

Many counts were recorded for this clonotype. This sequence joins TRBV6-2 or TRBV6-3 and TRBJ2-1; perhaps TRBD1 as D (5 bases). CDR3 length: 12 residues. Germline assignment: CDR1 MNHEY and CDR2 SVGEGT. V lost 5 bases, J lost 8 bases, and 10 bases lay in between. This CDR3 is CASSQGWDEQFF. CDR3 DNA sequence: TGTGCCAGCAGTCAGGGTTGGGATGAGCAGTTCTTC.

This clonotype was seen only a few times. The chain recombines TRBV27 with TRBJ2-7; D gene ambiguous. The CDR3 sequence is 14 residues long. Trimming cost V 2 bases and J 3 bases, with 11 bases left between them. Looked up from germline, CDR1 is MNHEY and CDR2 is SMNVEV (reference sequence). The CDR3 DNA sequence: TGTGCCAGCAGTTTAACAGTCCCCTTCTACGAGCAGTACTTC. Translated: CASSLTVPFYEQYF.

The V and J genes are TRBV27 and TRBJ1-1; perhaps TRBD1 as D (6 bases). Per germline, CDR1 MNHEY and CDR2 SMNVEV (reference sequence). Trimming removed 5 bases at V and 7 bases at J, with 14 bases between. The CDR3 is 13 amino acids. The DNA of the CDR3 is TGTGCCAGCAGTGAATACAGGGAGGGTGAAGCTTTCTTT. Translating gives CASSEYREGEAFF.

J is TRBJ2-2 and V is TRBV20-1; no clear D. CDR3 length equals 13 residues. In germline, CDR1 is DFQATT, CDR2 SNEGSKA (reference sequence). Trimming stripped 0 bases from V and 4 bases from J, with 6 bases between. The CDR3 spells CSARDLITGELFF. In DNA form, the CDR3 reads TGCAGTGCTAGAGACCTCATCACCGGGGAGCTGTTTTTT.

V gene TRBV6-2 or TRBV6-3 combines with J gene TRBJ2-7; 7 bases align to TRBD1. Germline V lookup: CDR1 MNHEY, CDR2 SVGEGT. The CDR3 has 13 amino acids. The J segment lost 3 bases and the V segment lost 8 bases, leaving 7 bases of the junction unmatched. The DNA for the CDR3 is TGTGCCAGCGTTGAGGGGGCCAACTACGAGCAGTACGTC. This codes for CASVEGANYEQYV.

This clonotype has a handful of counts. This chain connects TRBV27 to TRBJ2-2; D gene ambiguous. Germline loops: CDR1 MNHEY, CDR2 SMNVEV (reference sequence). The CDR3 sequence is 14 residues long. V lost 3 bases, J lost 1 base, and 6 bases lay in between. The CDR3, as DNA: TGTGCCAGCAGTTTTGGCTGGAACACCGGGGAGCTGTTTTTT. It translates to CASSFGWNTGELFF.

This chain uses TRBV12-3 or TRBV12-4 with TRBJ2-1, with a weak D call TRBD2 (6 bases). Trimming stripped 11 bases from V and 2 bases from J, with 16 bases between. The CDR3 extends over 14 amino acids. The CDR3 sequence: CAVSLGGPYNEQFF. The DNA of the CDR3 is TGTGCCGTTTCTTTGGGGGGTCCCTACAATGAGCAGTTCTTC.

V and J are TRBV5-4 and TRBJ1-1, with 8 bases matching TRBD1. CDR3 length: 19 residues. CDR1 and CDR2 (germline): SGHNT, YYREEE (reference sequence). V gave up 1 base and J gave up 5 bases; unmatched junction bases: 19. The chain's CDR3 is CASSLMTGATIGRRTEAFF. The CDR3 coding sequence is TGTGCCAGCAGCTTGATGACAGGGGCCACAATCGGGAGAAGGACTGAAGCTTTCTTT.